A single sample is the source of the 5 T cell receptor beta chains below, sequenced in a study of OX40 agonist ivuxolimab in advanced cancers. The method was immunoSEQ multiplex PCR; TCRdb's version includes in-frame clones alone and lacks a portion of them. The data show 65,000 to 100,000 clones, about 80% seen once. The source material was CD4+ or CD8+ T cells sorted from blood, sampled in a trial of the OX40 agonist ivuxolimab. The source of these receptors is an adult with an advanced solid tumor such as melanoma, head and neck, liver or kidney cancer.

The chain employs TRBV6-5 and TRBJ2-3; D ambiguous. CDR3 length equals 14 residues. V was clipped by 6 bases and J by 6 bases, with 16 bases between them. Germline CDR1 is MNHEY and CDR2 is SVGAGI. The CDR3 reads CASRTTGRADTQYF. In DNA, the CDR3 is TGTGCCAGCAGGACGACGGGCCGAGCGGATACGCAGTATTTT.

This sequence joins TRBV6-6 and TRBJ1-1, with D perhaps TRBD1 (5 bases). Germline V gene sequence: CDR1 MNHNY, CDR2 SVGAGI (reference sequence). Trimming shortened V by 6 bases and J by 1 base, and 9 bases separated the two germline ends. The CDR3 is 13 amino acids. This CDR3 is CASSRTGNTEAFF. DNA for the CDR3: TGTGCCAGCAGCCGTACAGGGAACACTGAAGCTTTCTTT.

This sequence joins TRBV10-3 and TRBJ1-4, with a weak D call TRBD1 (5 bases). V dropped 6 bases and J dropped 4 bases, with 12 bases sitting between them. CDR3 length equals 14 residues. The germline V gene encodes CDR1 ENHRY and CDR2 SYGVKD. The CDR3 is CAISERGLNEKLFF. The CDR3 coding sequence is TGTGCCATCAGCGAGAGGGGTCTTAATGAAAAACTGTTTTTT.

Here the CDR3 DNA reads TGTGCCAGCAGCCATTTCACAGATACGCAGTATTTT. Protein product: CASSHFTDTQYF. The chain joins TRBV6-5 to TRBJ2-3; D unresolved. The CDR3 consists of 12 residues. V was trimmed by 6 bases and J by 2 bases, leaving 6 bases between them. Germline assignment: CDR1 MNHEY and CDR2 SVGAGI.

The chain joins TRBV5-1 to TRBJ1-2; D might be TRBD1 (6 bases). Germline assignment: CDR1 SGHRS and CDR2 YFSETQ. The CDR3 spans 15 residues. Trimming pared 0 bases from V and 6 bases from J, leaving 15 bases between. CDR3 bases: TGCGCCAGCAGCTTGGCCGGGGGCCAGAGTAATGGCTACACCTTC. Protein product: CASSLAGGQSNGYTF.